What follows are 2 T cell receptor beta chains derived from one specimen sequenced in a study of cytomegalovirus exposure and HLA in healthy donors. Profiled with immunoSEQ multiplex PCR; TCRdb holds only in-frame clones, not every one. The profile covers some 170,000 clones, with roughly nine tenths appearing a single time and 4% to 4.5% taken by the ten largest. The source material was PBMCs. These receptors all come from a man between 18 and 29 years old in good health and CMV-seropositive.

V is TRBV5-1 and J is TRBJ2-7; 8 bases align to TRBD2. Losses at the gene ends were 0 bases for V and 7 bases for J; bases not matched to a gene: 9. Germline lookup yields CDR1 SGHRS and CDR2 YFSETQ. This CDR3 is 15 amino acids long. As DNA, the CDR3 is TGCGCCAGCAGCTTGGAAGCTAGCGGGCTGGGGGAGCAGTACTTC. Its protein is CASSLEASGLGEQYF.

The V and J genes are TRBV2 and TRBJ1-5; the match to TRBD1 covers 8 bases. The CDR3 has 14 residues. CDR1 is SNHLY, CDR2 FYNNEI, per germline. J gave up 6 bases and V 4 bases, and 5 bases lay outside the gene matches. CDR3 in DNA: TGTGCCAGCAGTGTTGACAGGGGCAGTCAGCCCCAGCATTTT. It specifies CASSVDRGSQPQHF. Based on the CDR3 plus reference TRBV2 and TRBJ1-5, the full variable domain is EPEVTQTPSHQVTQMGQEVILRCVPISNHLYFYWYRQILGQKVEFLVSFYNNEISEKSEIFDDQFSVERPDGSNFTLKIRSTKLEDSAMYFCASSVDRGSQPQHFGDGTRLSIL.